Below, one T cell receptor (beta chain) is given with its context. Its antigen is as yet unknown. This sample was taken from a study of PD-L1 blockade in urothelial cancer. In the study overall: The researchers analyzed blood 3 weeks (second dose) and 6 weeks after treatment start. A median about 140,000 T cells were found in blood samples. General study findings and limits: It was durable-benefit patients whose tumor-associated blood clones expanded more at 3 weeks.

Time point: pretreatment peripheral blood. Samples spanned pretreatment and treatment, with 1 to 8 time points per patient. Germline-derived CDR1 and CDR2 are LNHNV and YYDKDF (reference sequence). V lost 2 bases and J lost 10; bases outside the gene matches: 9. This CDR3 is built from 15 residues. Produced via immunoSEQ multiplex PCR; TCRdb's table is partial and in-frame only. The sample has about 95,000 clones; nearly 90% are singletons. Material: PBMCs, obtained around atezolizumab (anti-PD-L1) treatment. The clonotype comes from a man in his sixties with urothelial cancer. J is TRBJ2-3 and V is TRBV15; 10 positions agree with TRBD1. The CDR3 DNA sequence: TGTGCCACCAGCAGACCCGACAGGGGGCGCTATCCGCAGTATTTT. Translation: CATSRPDRGRYPQYF.